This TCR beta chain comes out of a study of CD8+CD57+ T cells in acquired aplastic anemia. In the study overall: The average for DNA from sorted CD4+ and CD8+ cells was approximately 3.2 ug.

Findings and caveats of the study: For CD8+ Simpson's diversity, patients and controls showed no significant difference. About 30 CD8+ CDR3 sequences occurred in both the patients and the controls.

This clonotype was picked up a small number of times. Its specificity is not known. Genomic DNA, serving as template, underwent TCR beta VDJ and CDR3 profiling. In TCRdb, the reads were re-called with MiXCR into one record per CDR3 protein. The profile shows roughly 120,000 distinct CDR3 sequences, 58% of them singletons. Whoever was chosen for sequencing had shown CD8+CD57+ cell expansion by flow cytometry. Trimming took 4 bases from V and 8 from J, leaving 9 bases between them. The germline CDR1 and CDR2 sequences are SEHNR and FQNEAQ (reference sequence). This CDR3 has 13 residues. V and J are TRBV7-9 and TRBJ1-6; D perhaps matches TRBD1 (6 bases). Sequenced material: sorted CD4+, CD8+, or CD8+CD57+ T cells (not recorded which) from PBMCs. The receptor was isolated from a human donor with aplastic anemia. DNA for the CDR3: TGTGCCAGCAGCTCCTCAGGGGATTCACCCCTCCACTTT. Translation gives CASSSSGDSPLHF.